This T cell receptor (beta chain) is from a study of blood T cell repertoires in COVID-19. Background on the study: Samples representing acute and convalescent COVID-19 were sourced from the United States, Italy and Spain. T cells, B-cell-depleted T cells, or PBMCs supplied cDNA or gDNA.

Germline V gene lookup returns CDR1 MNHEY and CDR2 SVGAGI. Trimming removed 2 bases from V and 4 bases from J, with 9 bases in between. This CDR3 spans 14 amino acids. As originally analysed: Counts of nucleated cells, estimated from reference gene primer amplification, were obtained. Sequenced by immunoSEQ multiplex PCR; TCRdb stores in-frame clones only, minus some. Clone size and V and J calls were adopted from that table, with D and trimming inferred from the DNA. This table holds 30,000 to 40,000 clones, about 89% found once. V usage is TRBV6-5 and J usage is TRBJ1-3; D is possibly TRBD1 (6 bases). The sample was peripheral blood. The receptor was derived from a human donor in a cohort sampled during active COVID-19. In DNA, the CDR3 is TGTGCCAGCAGTTACGGGGGCTCAGGAAACACCATATATTTT. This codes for CASSYGGSGNTIYF.